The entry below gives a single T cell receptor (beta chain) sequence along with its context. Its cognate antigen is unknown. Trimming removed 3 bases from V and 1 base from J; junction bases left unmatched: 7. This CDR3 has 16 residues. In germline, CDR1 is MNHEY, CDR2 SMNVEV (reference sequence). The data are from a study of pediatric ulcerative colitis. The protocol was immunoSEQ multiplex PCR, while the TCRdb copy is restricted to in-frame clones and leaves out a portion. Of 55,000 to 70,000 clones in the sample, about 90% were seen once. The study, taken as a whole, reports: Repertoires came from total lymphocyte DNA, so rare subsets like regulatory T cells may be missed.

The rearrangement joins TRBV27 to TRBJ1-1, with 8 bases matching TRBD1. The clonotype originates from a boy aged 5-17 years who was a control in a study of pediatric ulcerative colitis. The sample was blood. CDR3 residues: CASSFWQGARNTEAFF. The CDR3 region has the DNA TGTGCCAGCAGTTTTTGGCAGGGGGCGCGGAACACTGAAGCTTTCTTT.